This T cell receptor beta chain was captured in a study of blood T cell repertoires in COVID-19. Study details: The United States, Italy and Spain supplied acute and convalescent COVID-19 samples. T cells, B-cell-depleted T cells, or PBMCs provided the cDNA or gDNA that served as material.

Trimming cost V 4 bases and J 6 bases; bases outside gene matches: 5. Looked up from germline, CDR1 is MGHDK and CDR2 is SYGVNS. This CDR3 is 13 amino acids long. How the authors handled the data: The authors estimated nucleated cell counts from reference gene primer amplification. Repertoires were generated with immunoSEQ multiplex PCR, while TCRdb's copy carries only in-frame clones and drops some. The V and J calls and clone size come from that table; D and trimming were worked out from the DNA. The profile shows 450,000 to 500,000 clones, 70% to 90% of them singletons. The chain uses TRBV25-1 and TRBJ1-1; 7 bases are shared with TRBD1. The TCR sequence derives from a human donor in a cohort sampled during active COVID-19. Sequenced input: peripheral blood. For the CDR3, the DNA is TGTGCCAGCAGTGCGACAGGGCTTTCTGAAGCTTTCTTT. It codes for CASSATGLSEAFF. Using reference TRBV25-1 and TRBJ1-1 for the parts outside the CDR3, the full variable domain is EADIYQTPRYLVIGTGKKITLECSQTMGHDKMYWYQQDPGMELHLIHYSYGVNSTEKGDLSSESTVSRIRTEHFPLTLESARPSHTSQYLCASSATGLSEAFFGQGTRLTVV.